The rows below give T cell receptor beta chains drawn from one sample of a study of long-term antiretroviral therapy in people with HIV. Some clones are missing from TCRdb's copy, which holds only in-frame ones; the method was immunoSEQ multiplex PCR. The table records about 17,000 clones, about 86% of them present only once. Sample: unsorted PBMCs, taken 0.3 years before starting antiretroviral therapy. These TCRs come from a middle-aged man with HIV. Each CDR3 is given with its conserved first and last residue. Fields, in order: D gene, J gene, clone size, V gene, CDR3 DNA, CDR3 protein. The D gene is left open where the match is weak. The listing skips clone size in some rows; elsewhere it reads once, few, many or a size class.

D gene: TRBD1; J gene: TRBJ1-5; clone size: NA; V gene: TRBV5-1; CDR3 DNA: TGCGCCAGCAGCTTGGCTGGCAGGGGGGGTCAGCCCCAGCATTTT; CDR3 protein: CASSLAGRGGQPQHF
D gene: NA; J gene: TRBJ2-7; clone size: NA; V gene: TRBV13; CDR3 DNA: TGTGCCAGCAGCCCTCCCGGGGACTACGAGCAGTACTTC; CDR3 protein: CASSPPGDYEQYF
D gene: TRBD2; J gene: TRBJ2-1; clone size: NA; V gene: TRBV5-4; CDR3 DNA: TGTGCCAGCAGCTTGGAGGCTAGCGGGATTTCCTACAATGAGCAGTTCTTC; CDR3 protein: CASSLEASGISYNEQFF
D gene: TRBD2; J gene: TRBJ2-1; clone size: NA; V gene: TRBV19; CDR3 DNA: TGTGCCAGTAGTAATCGGGAGGGGAATCTCTACAATGAGCAGTTCTTC; CDR3 protein: CASSNREGNLYNEQFF
D gene: NA; J gene: TRBJ2-2; clone size: NA; V gene: TRBV15; CDR3 DNA: TGTGCCACCAGCCGCAACTGGGATACCGGGGAGCTGTTTTTT; CDR3 protein: CATSRNWDTGELFF
D gene: NA; J gene: TRBJ1-5; clone size: NA; V gene: TRBV7-8; CDR3 DNA: TGTGCCAGCAGATTACAGCGCAATCAGCCCCAGCATTTT; CDR3 protein: CASRLQRNQPQHF
D gene: NA; J gene: TRBJ2-1; clone size: once; V gene: TRBV30; CDR3 DNA: TGTGCCTGGAGAGATCTAGCGAGAAGCTCCTACAATGAGCAGTTCTTC; CDR3 protein: CAWRDLARSSYNEQFF
D gene: NA; J gene: TRBJ2-1; clone size: NA; V gene: TRBV9; CDR3 DNA: TGTGCCAGCAGCGTAGGTGGAGCATCCTACAATGAGCAGTTCTTC; CDR3 protein: CASSVGGASYNEQFF
D gene: TRBD2; J gene: TRBJ2-3; clone size: NA; V gene: TRBV9; CDR3 DNA: TGTGCCAGCAGTAGAGCGGGGACAGATACGCAGTATTTT; CDR3 protein: CASSRAGTDTQYF
D gene: NA; J gene: TRBJ2-1; clone size: NA; V gene: TRBV12-5; CDR3 DNA: TGTGCTAGTGGCCCTGAGGGAGTAATTACCTACAATGAGCAGTTCTTC; CDR3 protein: CASGPEGVITYNEQFF
D gene: TRBD1; J gene: TRBJ1-2; clone size: NA; V gene: TRBV7-9; CDR3 DNA: TGTGCCAGCAGCCAAGGTCCGGGACAGGGGACCCAAACCTTC; CDR3 protein: CASSQGPGQGTQTF
D gene: TRBD1; J gene: TRBJ1-2; clone size: few; V gene: TRBV2; CDR3 DNA: TGTGCCACCGGACAGGGCGATGGCTACACCTTC; CDR3 protein: CATGQGDGYTF
D gene: NA; J gene: TRBJ2-3; clone size: NA; V gene: TRBV9; CDR3 DNA: TGTGCCAGCAGCCCGGGGGCCTACTCTAGCACAGATACGCAGTATTTT; CDR3 protein: CASSPGAYSSTDTQYF
D gene: NA; J gene: TRBJ2-1; clone size: NA; V gene: TRBV6-4; CDR3 DNA: TGTGCCAGCAGTGACTCAGGAGGGGGCTACAATGAGCAGTTCTTC; CDR3 protein: CASSDSGGGYNEQFF
D gene: NA; J gene: TRBJ2-5; clone size: NA; V gene: TRBV30; CDR3 DNA: TGTGCCTGGAGGGGTCTTCCTAATAAAGAGACCCAGTACTTC; CDR3 protein: CAWRGLPNKETQYF
D gene: NA; J gene: TRBJ1-1; clone size: few; V gene: TRBV27; CDR3 DNA: TGTGCCAGCAGTTTATCAAAGATGGGGTCCACTGAAGCTTTCTTT; CDR3 protein: CASSLSKMGSTEAFF
D gene: NA; J gene: TRBJ2-7; clone size: few; V gene: TRBV7-2; CDR3 DNA: TGTGCCAGCAGCGTAAGGGGCAGGAACGAGCAGTACTTC; CDR3 protein: CASSVRGRNEQYF
D gene: NA; J gene: TRBJ1-6; clone size: few; V gene: TRBV6-4; CDR3 DNA: TGTGCCAGCAGTGCGGGGGAAGGTTCACCCCTCCACTTT; CDR3 protein: CASSAGEGSPLHF
D gene: NA; J gene: TRBJ1-4; clone size: NA; V gene: TRBV18; CDR3 DNA: TGTGCCAGCACGACGACATCAACTAATGAAAAACTGTTTTTT; CDR3 protein: CASTTTSTNEKLFF
D gene: NA; J gene: TRBJ2-5; clone size: once; V gene: TRBV12-5; CDR3 DNA: TGTGCTAGTGGTTTAGGCCGCGTCTACCACCAAGAGACCCAGTACTTC; CDR3 protein: CASGLGRVYHQETQYF
D gene: NA; J gene: TRBJ1-2; clone size: NA; V gene: TRBV6-5; CDR3 DNA: TGTGCCAGCAGCCAGGACTGGAACTATGGCTACACCTTC; CDR3 protein: CASSQDWNYGYTF
D gene: NA; J gene: TRBJ2-7; clone size: NA; V gene: TRBV12-5; CDR3 DNA: TGTGCTAGTGGTCCCTACAGGGAAAACTCCTACGAGCAGTACTTC; CDR3 protein: CASGPYRENSYEQYF
D gene: NA; J gene: TRBJ2-7; clone size: once; V gene: TRBV5-4; CDR3 DNA: TGTGCCAGCAGTGAACAGGGTTTCTACGAGCAGTACTTC; CDR3 protein: CASSEQGFYEQYF
D gene: TRBD1; J gene: TRBJ1-2; clone size: few; V gene: TRBV2; CDR3 DNA: TGTGCCAGGACCCGGGACAGGGGAACAAATGGCTACACCTTC; CDR3 protein: CARTRDRGTNGYTF
D gene: TRBD1; J gene: TRBJ2-7; clone size: NA; V gene: TRBV27; CDR3 DNA: TGTGCCAGCAGCCCGGGACAGCGGTCCTACGAGCAGTACTTC; CDR3 protein: CASSPGQRSYEQYF
D gene: NA; J gene: TRBJ2-7; clone size: few; V gene: TRBV15; CDR3 DNA: TGTGCCACCAGCAGAGACAGGCTTCTTACCTACGAGCAGTACTTC; CDR3 protein: CATSRDRLLTYEQYF
D gene: NA; J gene: TRBJ1-1; clone size: once; V gene: TRBV18; CDR3 DNA: TGTGCCAGCTCACCACGAGATTCGGGGTCTGAAGCTTTCTTT; CDR3 protein: CASSPRDSGSEAFF
D gene: TRBD2; J gene: TRBJ2-7; clone size: NA; V gene: TRBV2; CDR3 DNA: TGTGCCAGCAGGCAAAGACCGGGAGGGGGGGTTAGCTCCTACGAGCAGTACTTC; CDR3 protein: CASRQRPGGGVSSYEQYF
D gene: TRBD1; J gene: TRBJ1-5; clone size: NA; V gene: TRBV28; CDR3 DNA: TGTGCCAGCAGTTTCGCCGACAGGGGGCTTCAGCCCCAGCATTTT; CDR3 protein: CASSFADRGLQPQHF
D gene: NA; J gene: TRBJ1-1; clone size: NA; V gene: TRBV10-1; CDR3 DNA: TGCGCCAGCAGTGCACAACCGTACTCTGAAGCTTTCTTT; CDR3 protein: CASSAQPYSEAFF
D gene: TRBD1; J gene: TRBJ2-3; clone size: NA; V gene: TRBV7-8; CDR3 DNA: TGTGCCAGCAGCTTACGCCGACAGGGGCCTAGCACAGATACGCAGTATTTT; CDR3 protein: CASSLRRQGPSTDTQYF
D gene: NA; J gene: TRBJ2-1; clone size: NA; V gene: TRBV2; CDR3 DNA: TGTGCCAGCAGTGATAAGCTAGCGTACCACAATGAGCAGTTCTTC; CDR3 protein: CASSDKLAYHNEQFF
D gene: NA; J gene: TRBJ2-5; clone size: once; V gene: TRBV19; CDR3 DNA: TGTGCCAGTAGTGGGGGAGAAGAGACCCAGTACTTC; CDR3 protein: CASSGGEETQYF